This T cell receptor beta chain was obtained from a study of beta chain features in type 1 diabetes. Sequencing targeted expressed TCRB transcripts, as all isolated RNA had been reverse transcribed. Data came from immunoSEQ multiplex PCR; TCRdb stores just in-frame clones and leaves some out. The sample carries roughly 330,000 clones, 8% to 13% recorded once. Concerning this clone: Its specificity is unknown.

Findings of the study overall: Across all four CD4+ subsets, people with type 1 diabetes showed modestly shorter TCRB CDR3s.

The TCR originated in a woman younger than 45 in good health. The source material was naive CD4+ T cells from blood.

CDR3 residues: CASRQRASGNSYNEQFF. CDR3 in DNA: TGTGCCAGCAGGCAACGGGCTAGCGGAAACTCCTACAATGAGCAGTTCTTC. The rearrangement uses TRBV5-4 and TRBJ2-1; 7 nucleotides align to TRBD2. Germline V CDR1 and CDR2: SGHNT, YYREEE (reference sequence). V gave up 5 bases and J gave up 0 bases; unmatched junction bases: 11. The CDR3 length is 17 residues. The variable domain in full, with the rest retrieved from reference TRBV5-4 and TRBJ2-1, is ETGVTQSPTHLIKTRGQQVTLRCSSQSGHNTVSWYQQALGQGPQFIFQYYREEENGRGNFPPRFSGLQFPNYSSELNVNALELDDSALYLCASRQRASGNSYNEQFFGPGTRLTVL.